The 2 T cell receptor beta chains below were found in one sample sequenced in a study of blood T cell repertoires in COVID-19. Only in-frame clones appear in the TCRdb table, and some are missing; sequencing was by immunoSEQ multiplex PCR. The sample carries more than 45,000 clones, 90% recorded once. The specimen sequenced was peripheral blood. The source is a woman of 80 years or more with acute or convalescent COVID-19.

The chain recombines TRBV30 with TRBJ2-7; D is perhaps TRBD2 (6 bases). V was cut by 2 bases and J by 4 bases, with 12 bases left in between. The CDR3 has 13 residues. Germline CDR1 is GTSNPN and CDR2 is SVGIG (reference sequence). The CDR3, as DNA: TGTGCCTGGAGTTTCCCCGGACTATACGAGCAGTACTTC. Translated: CAWSFPGLYEQYF.

The J gene is TRBJ1-4, the V gene TRBV30; the D is unclear. The CDR3 runs to 13 residues. Deletions cut 2 bases from V and 5 bases from J, with 9 bases between. Germline V gene lookup returns CDR1 GTSNPN and CDR2 SVGIG (reference sequence). CDR3 sequence: CAWSPQSNEKLFF. The DNA of the CDR3 is TGTGCCTGGAGTCCACAGTCAAATGAAAAACTGTTTTTT.